This T cell receptor beta chain was documented in a study of neurological immune-mediated disorders. Study-level findings and limits: The expanded clones of different subjects shared no CDR3 amino acid sequences (suggesting private repertoires in all groups).

CDR3 length: 14 residues. Trimming left V 0 bases short and J 1 base short, with 4 bases between. Looked up from germline, CDR1 is SGHTA and CDR2 is FQGNSA. The time point here: technical triplicate 2. For the sorted libraries, 1 million CD4+ or CD8+ T cells were used. TCRdb itself ran the 5' RACE reads through MiXCR, one entry per CDR3 protein. This sample has roughly 32,000 distinct CDR3 sequences, with about an eighth found just once. This clonotype appeared many times. Antigen unknown. The sequence came from a female donor with HTLV-1-associated myelopathy (HAM/TSP). The chain couples TRBV7-2 to TRBJ2-4; D is undetermined. Material: CD4+ T cells from blood. In DNA, the CDR3 is TGTGCCAGCAGCTTAGCGGGGGCCAAAAACATTCAGTACTTC. Translation gives CASSLAGAKNIQYF.